These T cell receptor beta chains were read from a single sample in a study of response to subunit inactivated influenza vaccine. TCRdb re-derived calls from the RT-PCR reads in MiXCR, one entry per CDR3 protein. The sample lists approximately 570,000 distinct CDR3 sequences; approximately 7.7% were seen once. Sequences were derived from PBMCs from blood, sampled roughly 24 months after vaccination. These receptors were obtained from a man aged 50 to 69 who received an inactivated influenza vaccine. CDR3s include the opening cysteine and the closing phenylalanine or tryptophan. Fields, in order: J gene, D gene, V gene, clone size, CDR3 length, CDR3 DNA, CDR3 protein. A D gene is named only where the DNA matches it firmly. Clone size is stated in some rows and not others, as once, few, many or a class when expanded.

TRBJ2-1	.	TRBV29-1	few	14	TGCAGCGTTGAAGATCCTCGGTCCTACAATGAGCAGTTCTTC	CSVEDPRSYNEQFF
TRBJ1-6	.	TRBV6-1	few	13	TGTGCCACCCGAGGAACGGCGAATTCACCCCTCCACTTT	CATRGTANSPLHF
TRBJ2-5	.	TRBV5-5	few	14	TGTGCCAGCAGCGGTACAGGGTCCCGGGAGACCCAGTACTTC	CASSGTGSRETQYF
TRBJ2-5	TRBD1	TRBV12-3/TRBV12-4	.	19	TGTGCCTGCAGTTTAAATTCCGGCACTCAGGGGGAGAACCAAGAGACCCAGTACTTC	CACSLNSGTQGENQETQYF
TRBJ2-4	.	TRBV10-2	.	14	TGCGCCAGCGTAGGGGGGGGAGCCAAAAACATTCAGTACTTC	CASVGGGAKNIQYF
TRBJ1-3	.	TRBV12-3/TRBV12-4	many	14	TGTGCCAGCAGTTTAAGCGGCTCTGGAAACACCATATATTTT	CASSLSGSGNTIYF
TRBJ2-1	TRBD2	TRBV15	few	16	TGTGCCACCAGCAGAGATTCGCTAGCGGGAGGCCATGAGCAGTTCTTC	CATSRDSLAGGHEQFF
TRBJ2-5	TRBD2	TRBV7-2	few	14	TGTGCCAGCAGCGGACCGGGACTAGGAGAGACCCAGTACTTC	CASSGPGLGETQYF
TRBJ2-3	.	TRBV6-5	many	15	TGTGCCAGCAGTTACTTGCGGGGAGCCACAGATACGCAGTATTTT	CASSYLRGATDTQYF
TRBJ2-1	.	TRBV5-1	.	18	TGCGCCAGCAGCTTGCGGTTCCGGGGTGGCAGGGAAAACAATGAGCAGTTCTTC	CASSLRFRGGRENNEQFF
TRBJ2-1	.	TRBV7-9	many	17	TGTGCCAGCAGCAGAGGAGTGGGCGGATCCTCCTACAATGAGCAGTTCTTC	CASSRGVGGSSYNEQFF
TRBJ2-7	.	TRBV27	.	14	TGTGCCAGCAGTTTAGGGGTGCCCTCCTACGAGCAGTACTTC	CASSLGVPSYEQYF
TRBJ1-5	.	TRBV12-3/TRBV12-4	few	15	TGTGCCAGCAGTCCCGGACGGACTCCAGCACAGCCCCAGCATTTT	CASSPGRTPAQPQHF
TRBJ2-1	TRBD2	TRBV11-1	many	15	TGTGCCAGCAGCTTAGGACTAGCGAACCACAATGAGCAGTTCTTC	CASSLGLANHNEQFF
TRBJ2-7	.	TRBV10-3	few	12	TGTGCCATCAGTGACAGGGGCTACGAGCAGTACTTC	CAISDRGYEQYF
TRBJ1-1	.	TRBV12-3/TRBV12-4	few	15	TGTGCCAGCAGGAGGAAAAGGGTCGCGAACACTGAAGCTTTCTTT	CASRRKRVANTEAFF
TRBJ2-5	TRBD2	TRBV11-1	few	15	TGTGCCAGCAGCACGACTAGCGGGAGGTCCGGGGCCCAGTACTTC	CASSTTSGRSGAQYF
TRBJ2-5	.	TRBV20-1	few	12	TGCAGTGCTAGAGATCTGGGGGAGACCCAGTACTTC	CSARDLGETQYF
TRBJ2-5	TRBD2	TRBV20-1	.	15	TGCAGTGCCTCGGGTAGCGGGAGGGCCGTGAAGACCCAGTACTTC	CSASGSGRAVKTQYF
TRBJ2-1	.	TRBV20-1	many	12	TGCAGTGCTCAGTGGGCGGGATGGCGGCAGTTCTTC	CSAQWAGWRQFF
TRBJ2-1	.	TRBV7-9	.	13	TGTGCCAGCAGCCCCGCGCCTTCGGGGGAGCAGTTCTTC	CASSPAPSGEQFF
TRBJ1-5	.	TRBV7-2	.	14	TGTGCCAGCAGCTTAGACAAGAGCAATCAGCCCCAGCATTTT	CASSLDKSNQPQHF
TRBJ2-2	TRBD2	TRBV5-6	.	21	TGTGCCAGCAGCACTCCAGGGAAATGGCTAGCGGGGCAAGTTAACACCGGGGAGCTGTTTTTT	CASSTPGKWLAGQVNTGELFF
TRBJ1-5	.	TRBV28	.	16	TGTGCCAGCAGTTTGCGGGGTGGATATAGCAATCAGCCCCAGCATTTT	CASSLRGGYSNQPQHF
TRBJ2-5	.	TRBV19	few	13	TGTGCCAGTAGTATCTCCACCCAAGAGACCCAGTACTTC	CASSISTQETQYF
TRBJ1-6	TRBD1	TRBV27	.	18	TGTGCCAGCAGTCAAAAACAGGACAGGCTAACCTATAATTCACCCCTCCACTTT	CASSQKQDRLTYNSPLHF
TRBJ1-5	.	TRBV28	few	12	TGTGCCAGCGGCAATAGCAATCAGCCCCAGCATTTT	CASGNSNQPQHF
TRBJ1-3	.	TRBV7-9	.	17	TGTGCCAGCATCTGGATGAACTACCAGGGTCCGGAAAACACCATATATTTT	CASIWMNYQGPENTIYF
TRBJ2-3	TRBD1	TRBV20-1	few	14	TGCAGTGCTCCTTTCAGGGGGCTCACAGATACGCAGTATTTT	CSAPFRGLTDTQYF
TRBJ2-5	.	TRBV2	few	15	TGTGCCAGCAGTTTCAATCGTGGGGGCCAAGAGACCCAGTACTTC	CASSFNRGGQETQYF
TRBJ2-2	.	TRBV29-1	.	13	TGCAGCGTTTTGTTGACAGATTTGCGGGAGCTGTTTTTT	CSVLLTDLRELFF
TRBJ2-5	.	TRBV7-2	many	12	TGTGCCAGCAGCTTAGACCGGGGGACCCAGTACTTC	CASSLDRGTQYF
TRBJ2-3	TRBD2	TRBV28	few	18	TGTGCCAGCACCTCCCGGACTAGCGGGGGCCCTAGCACAGATACGCAGTATTTT	CASTSRTSGGPSTDTQYF
TRBJ1-1	.	TRBV6-6	few	12	TGTGCCACCCTTGGGTCGGGGGCCGAAGCTTTCTTT	CATLGSGAEAFF
TRBJ2-2	.	TRBV7-6	few	15	TGTGCCAGCAGCTTAATCGCGGGGGCAACCGGGGAGCTGTTTTTT	CASSLIAGATGELFF
TRBJ2-2	.	TRBV5-1	few	15	TGCGCCAGCAGCGACCTACTACAGGGAACCGGGGAGCTGTTTTTT	CASSDLLQGTGELFF
TRBJ1-4	.	TRBV6-1	.	13	TGTGCCAGCAGTGAAGGTTTTCGAGAAAAACTGTTTTTT	CASSEGFREKLFF
TRBJ2-7	TRBD1	TRBV20-1	.	14	TGCAGTGCTTCCCCCAGGACAGGGGCCTACGAGCAGTACTTC	CSASPRTGAYEQYF
TRBJ2-2	.	TRBV9	.	15	TGTGCCAGCAGCCCCAAACCGGGGTGGGCCGGGGAGCTGTTTTTT	CASSPKPGWAGELFF
TRBJ2-5	.	TRBV18	many	14	TGTGCCAGCTCACCTACAAGGGACCAAGAGACCCAGTACTTC	CASSPTRDQETQYF
TRBJ2-1	TRBD1	TRBV12-3/TRBV12-4	few	15	TGTGCCAGCAAACCTACCGGGACAGGGAACAATGAGCAGTTCTTC	CASKPTGTGNNEQFF
TRBJ2-5	.	TRBV15	.	13	TGTGCCACCAGCAGAGGAGGCCCAGAGACCCAGTACTTC	CATSRGGPETQYF
TRBJ1-3	.	TRBV6-5	.	15	TGTGCCAGCAGTTACTCGGCAGGGCGGGGAAACACCATATATTTT	CASSYSAGRGNTIYF
TRBJ2-5	TRBD2	TRBV5-1	.	14	TGCGCCAGCAGCCGACTAGCGGAACAAGAGACCCAGTACTTC	CASSRLAEQETQYF
TRBJ2-2	TRBD2	TRBV5-6	few	17	TGTGCCAGCAGCCGCAAACAAAGCGGGAGAGGGACCGGGGAGCTGTTTTTT	CASSRKQSGRGTGELFF
TRBJ2-1	.	TRBV10-3	few	16	TGTGCCATCAGTGAGTCTATGGCAGGGGATTACAATGAGCAGTTCTTC	CAISESMAGDYNEQFF
TRBJ2-7	.	TRBV6-2/TRBV6-3	few	16	TGTGCCAGCAGTTACGGTGTGGCAGGATACTCCTACGAGCAGTACTTC	CASSYGVAGYSYEQYF
TRBJ2-1	TRBD2	TRBV24-1	.	15	TGTGCCACCAGTGATCCTGGGACTAGCGGCGGTGAGCAGTTCTTC	CATSDPGTSGGEQFF
TRBJ2-7	.	TRBV12-3/TRBV12-4	few	13	TGTGCCAGCAGTTTAGCGCTTCGGTACGAGCAGTACTTC	CASSLALRYEQYF
TRBJ2-5	.	TRBV24-1	.	13	TGTGCCGCCGGGGCCACTAACCAAGAGACCCAGTACTTC	CAAGATNQETQYF
TRBJ2-1	TRBD2	TRBV7-6	few	13	TGTGCCAGCAGCGAGGCCGTAGCGGGGGCAGCGTTCTTC	CASSEAVAGAAFF
TRBJ2-1	.	TRBV6-1	.	16	TGTGCCAGCAGCCCCCTCCGATTGGGGGTCGACAATGAGCAGTTCTTC	CASSPLRLGVDNEQFF
TRBJ1-2	.	TRBV7-8	.	15	TGTGCCAGCAGCTTAGCGAGCCGGATTAACTATGGCTACACCTTC	CASSLASRINYGYTF
TRBJ1-1	TRBD1	TRBV5-1	many	13	TGCGCCAGCAGGTTAGGGGACAGGGAGGAAGCTTTCTTT	CASRLGDREEAFF
TRBJ2-4	.	TRBV20-1	.	13	TGCAGTGCTGATTGGGGGGGCCCAAACATTCAGTACTTC	CSADWGGPNIQYF
TRBJ2-1	TRBD2	TRBV10-2	many	20	TGCGCCAGCTCGACATTGGAACTAGCGGGGGAGCTTCTCCCTTACAATGAGCAGTTCTTC	CASSTLELAGELLPYNEQFF
TRBJ2-1	.	TRBV5-8	many	15	TGTGCCAGGACTAAGGCGGGAAAGACCTACAATGAGCAGTTCTTC	CARTKAGKTYNEQFF
TRBJ1-1	.	TRBV19	many	14	TGTGCCAGTAGTAATCAGGGGCCGAACACTGAAGCTTTCTTT	CASSNQGPNTEAFF
TRBJ1-2	.	TRBV27	many	14	TGTGCCAGCAGTCGGGATGGGGCTAACTATGGCTACACCTTC	CASSRDGANYGYTF